This TCR beta chain stems from a study of blood T cell repertoires in COVID-19. At the level of the study: Italy, Spain and the United States were the sources of the convalescent and acute COVID-19 samples.

V dropped 0 bases and J dropped 8; count of bases not matched to a gene: 9. Looked up from germline, CDR1 is GTSNPN and CDR2 is SVGIG (reference sequence). CDR3 length: 14 amino acids. Libraries were prepared by immunoSEQ multiplex PCR; TCRdb keeps only in-frame clonotypes and omits some of them. The profile shows about 110,000 clones, roughly 70% of them singletons. The TCR sequence derives from a human donor with acute or convalescent COVID-19. The donor label of this sample is uncertain. The V and J genes are TRBV30 and TRBJ1-2, with 7 bases identical to TRBD1. The specimen sequenced was peripheral blood. Here the CDR3 reads CAWSVLRGQYGYTF. CDR3 DNA sequence: TGTGCCTGGAGTGTTCTGAGGGGACAGTACGGCTACACCTTC.